The rows below give T cell receptor beta chains drawn from one sample of a study of blood T cell repertoires in COVID-19. The assay was immunoSEQ multiplex PCR, and TCRdb's table has in-frame clones only and misses some. The sample includes about 140,000 clones, about 89% seen only once; the top ten take under 3%. The sample consisted of peripheral blood. Source of these receptors: a man in his fifties or sixties with active or convalescent COVID-19. Both conserved end residues are part of each CDR3. The order of the fields is V gene, clone size, D gene, J gene, CDR3 protein, CDR3 DNA. The D gene is left open where the match is weak. Expanded clones are given a class, and other clones once, few, many or no size at all.

v_gene: TRBV7-2; abundance: .; d_gene: TRBD1; j_gene: TRBJ2-2; CDR3aa: CASSPDRGDTGELFF; CDR3nt: TGTGCCAGCAGCCCCGACAGGGGCGACACCGGGGAGCTGTTTTTT
v_gene: TRBV28; abundance: .; d_gene: TRBD1; j_gene: TRBJ2-5; CDR3aa: CASNTGTEIETQYF; CDR3nt: TGTGCCAGCAATACCGGGACAGAGATCGAGACCCAGTACTTC
v_gene: TRBV28; abundance: .; d_gene: TRBD1; j_gene: TRBJ2-7; CDR3aa: CASSTRQGVFSYEQYF; CDR3nt: TGTGCCAGCAGCACTCGACAGGGGGTATTCTCCTACGAGCAGTACTTC
v_gene: TRBV24-1; abundance: once; d_gene: .; j_gene: TRBJ1-2; CDR3aa: CATAAGRAFDGGDGYTF; CDR3nt: TGTGCCACCGCCGCCGGCAGGGCTTTTGATGGTGGTGATGGCTACACCTTC
v_gene: TRBV6-1; abundance: .; d_gene: .; j_gene: TRBJ1-6; CDR3aa: CASSLDIQNSPLHF; CDR3nt: TGTGCCAGCAGTCTGGACATTCAAAATTCACCCCTCCACTTT
v_gene: TRBV7-2; abundance: .; d_gene: .; j_gene: TRBJ2-2; CDR3aa: CASILPWTVEDTGELFF; CDR3nt: TGTGCCAGCATCTTACCTTGGACAGTAGAGGACACCGGGGAGCTGTTTTTT
v_gene: TRBV3-1/TRBV3-2; abundance: .; d_gene: .; j_gene: TRBJ2-2; CDR3aa: CASSHTLGGGTGNTGELFF; CDR3nt: TGTGCCAGCAGCCACACCCTCGGAGGCGGGACGGGAAACACCGGGGAGCTGTTTTTT
v_gene: TRBV9; abundance: .; d_gene: .; j_gene: TRBJ2-1; CDR3aa: CASSVPSNEQFF; CDR3nt: TGTGCCAGCAGCGTCCCCAGCAATGAGCAGTTCTTC
v_gene: TRBV7-2; abundance: .; d_gene: .; j_gene: TRBJ1-6; CDR3aa: CASSYQQSPLHF; CDR3nt: TGTGCCAGCAGCTACCAACAATCACCCCTCCACTTT
v_gene: TRBV10-3; abundance: .; d_gene: .; j_gene: TRBJ1-1; CDR3aa: CAAGSHNMNTEAFF; CDR3nt: TGTGCCGCGGGATCTCATAACATGAACACTGAAGCTTTCTTT
v_gene: TRBV4-2; abundance: .; d_gene: TRBD1; j_gene: TRBJ1-2; CDR3aa: CASSQDTAGQNYGYTF; CDR3nt: TGTGCCAGCAGCCAAGATACTGCGGGACAGAACTATGGCTACACCTTC
v_gene: TRBV18; abundance: .; d_gene: .; j_gene: TRBJ2-3; CDR3aa: CASSPNTDTQYF; CDR3nt: TGTGCCAGCTCACCTAACACAGATACGCAGTATTTT
v_gene: TRBV28; abundance: .; d_gene: .; j_gene: TRBJ1-2; CDR3aa: CASSTSRQGYGYTF; CDR3nt: .
v_gene: TRBV7-3; abundance: .; d_gene: .; j_gene: TRBJ2-3; CDR3aa: CASSLTVPGGTDTQYF; CDR3nt: TGTGCCAGCAGCTTAACTGTACCGGGTGGCACAGATACGCAGTATTTT
v_gene: TRBV10-3; abundance: .; d_gene: .; j_gene: TRBJ2-7; CDR3aa: CAISSRTGRIYEQYF; CDR3nt: TGTGCCATCAGTAGTCGAACAGGGCGAATCTACGAGCAGTACTTC
v_gene: TRBV18; abundance: .; d_gene: .; j_gene: TRBJ1-3; CDR3aa: CASSPPMTDLNTIYF; CDR3nt: TGTGCCAGCTCACCACCGATGACAGACCTAAACACCATATATTTT
v_gene: TRBV6-2/TRBV6-3; abundance: .; d_gene: .; j_gene: TRBJ1-2; CDR3aa: CASSVSGEGYTF; CDR3nt: TGTGCCAGCAGCGTGTCGGGAGAAGGCTACACCTTC
v_gene: TRBV11-2; abundance: .; d_gene: TRBD1; j_gene: TRBJ1-1; CDR3aa: CASRQGGTEAFF; CDR3nt: TGTGCCAGCCGACAGGGGGGCACTGAAGCTTTCTTT
v_gene: TRBV10-3; abundance: .; d_gene: TRBD1; j_gene: TRBJ1-5; CDR3aa: CAISPTGDSNQPQHF; CDR3nt: TGTGCCATCAGCCCTACAGGGGATAGCAATCAGCCCCAGCATTTT
v_gene: TRBV9; abundance: .; d_gene: TRBD2; j_gene: TRBJ2-3; CDR3aa: CASSVGLAGGGTDTQYF; CDR3nt: TGTGCCAGCAGCGTAGGGCTAGCGGGAGGGGGCACAGATACGCAGTATTTT
v_gene: TRBV7-2; abundance: .; d_gene: .; j_gene: TRBJ1-1; CDR3aa: CASSLRDREAFF; CDR3nt: TGTGCCAGCAGCTTACGAGACAGAGAAGCTTTCTTT
v_gene: TRBV3-1/TRBV3-2; abundance: .; d_gene: .; j_gene: TRBJ2-2; CDR3aa: CASSQAGPGPGELFF; CDR3nt: TGTGCCAGCAGCCAAGCAGGGCCGGGCCCCGGGGAGCTGTTTTTT
v_gene: TRBV28; abundance: .; d_gene: TRBD2; j_gene: TRBJ2-4; CDR3aa: CASSLFLAGQNIQYF; CDR3nt: TGTGCCAGCAGTTTGTTCTTAGCGGGGCAAAACATTCAGTACTTC
v_gene: TRBV19; abundance: .; d_gene: TRBD2; j_gene: TRBJ2-5; CDR3aa: CASSSGTTSGGEETQYF; CDR3nt: TGTGCCAGTAGTAGCGGCACGACTAGCGGGGGGGAAGAGACCCAGTACTTC
v_gene: TRBV4-1; abundance: .; d_gene: .; j_gene: TRBJ2-2; CDR3aa: CASSQVPSLVMGGELFF; CDR3nt: TGCGCCAGCAGCCAAGTGCCTAGCTTGGTGATGGGCGGGGAGCTGTTTTTT
v_gene: TRBV9; abundance: .; d_gene: .; j_gene: TRBJ1-4; CDR3aa: CASSGGPGTNEKLFF; CDR3nt: TGTGCCAGCAGCGGGGGGCCCGGGACTAATGAAAAACTGTTTTTT
v_gene: TRBV30; abundance: few; d_gene: .; j_gene: TRBJ2-5; CDR3aa: CAWRGLGETQYF; CDR3nt: TGTGCCTGGAGAGGACTCGGAGAGACCCAGTACTTC
v_gene: TRBV6-5; abundance: .; d_gene: .; j_gene: TRBJ2-6; CDR3aa: CASGVQGTANVLTF; CDR3nt: TGTGCCAGCGGGGTTCAGGGGACGGCCAACGTCCTGACTTTC
v_gene: TRBV24-1; abundance: .; d_gene: TRBD1; j_gene: TRBJ2-1; CDR3aa: CATSVVPGTGGYNEQFF; CDR3nt: TGTGCCACCAGTGTCGTTCCCGGGACAGGTGGCTACAATGAGCAGTTCTTC
v_gene: TRBV7-3; abundance: once; d_gene: TRBD1; j_gene: TRBJ1-2; CDR3aa: CASSPGTGGDGYTF; CDR3nt: TGTGCCAGCAGCCCCGGGACAGGGGGCGACGGCTACACCTTC
v_gene: TRBV4-2; abundance: few; d_gene: .; j_gene: TRBJ2-7; CDR3aa: CASSQAISGGKQYF; CDR3nt: TGTGCCAGCAGCCAAGCTATATCTGGGGGCAAGCAGTACTTC
v_gene: TRBV28; abundance: .; d_gene: TRBD2; j_gene: TRBJ2-1; CDR3aa: CASSPGLAGAEQFF; CDR3nt: TGTGCCAGCAGTCCCGGACTAGCGGGGGCCGAGCAGTTCTTC
v_gene: TRBV6-5; abundance: .; d_gene: TRBD1; j_gene: TRBJ2-7; CDR3aa: CASWTGVTEQYF; CDR3nt: TGTGCCAGCTGGACAGGAGTCACCGAGCAGTACTTC
v_gene: TRBV6-5; abundance: few; d_gene: TRBD1; j_gene: TRBJ1-4; CDR3aa: CASSSTEGATNEKLFF; CDR3nt: TGTGCCAGCAGTTCGACGGAGGGGGCTACTAATGAAAAACTGTTTTTT
v_gene: TRBV3-1/TRBV3-2; abundance: .; d_gene: TRBD1; j_gene: TRBJ1-4; CDR3aa: CASSQKGGRNEKLFF; CDR3nt: TGTGCCAGCAGCCAGAAAGGGGGCCGGAATGAAAAACTGTTTTTT
v_gene: TRBV27; abundance: .; d_gene: .; j_gene: TRBJ1-2; CDR3aa: CASRPIGRGFNYGYTF; CDR3nt: TGTGCCAGCAGACCTATTGGGCGGGGATTTAACTATGGCTACACCTTC
v_gene: TRBV6-6; abundance: .; d_gene: .; j_gene: TRBJ1-2; CDR3aa: CASKLKGVSNYGYTF; CDR3nt: TGTGCCAGCAAACTCAAGGGAGTCTCTAACTATGGCTACACCTTC
v_gene: TRBV6-1; abundance: .; d_gene: .; j_gene: TRBJ1-3; CDR3aa: CASSERVGGRDTIYF; CDR3nt: TGTGCCAGCAGTGAAAGGGTCGGGGGGAGGGACACCATATATTTT
v_gene: TRBV9; abundance: .; d_gene: .; j_gene: TRBJ2-5; CDR3aa: CASSADRIQETQYF; CDR3nt: TGTGCCAGCAGCGCTGACAGGATTCAAGAGACCCAGTACTTC
v_gene: TRBV24-1; abundance: .; d_gene: TRBD1; j_gene: TRBJ1-5; CDR3aa: CATSESDRGPAQPQHF; CDR3nt: TGTGCCACCAGTGAGAGTGACAGGGGGCCCGCTCAGCCCCAGCATTTT
v_gene: TRBV2; abundance: .; d_gene: TRBD2; j_gene: TRBJ2-1; CDR3aa: CASTVQRGINEQFF; CDR3nt: TGTGCCAGCACCGTCCAGCGGGGGATCAATGAGCAGTTCTTC